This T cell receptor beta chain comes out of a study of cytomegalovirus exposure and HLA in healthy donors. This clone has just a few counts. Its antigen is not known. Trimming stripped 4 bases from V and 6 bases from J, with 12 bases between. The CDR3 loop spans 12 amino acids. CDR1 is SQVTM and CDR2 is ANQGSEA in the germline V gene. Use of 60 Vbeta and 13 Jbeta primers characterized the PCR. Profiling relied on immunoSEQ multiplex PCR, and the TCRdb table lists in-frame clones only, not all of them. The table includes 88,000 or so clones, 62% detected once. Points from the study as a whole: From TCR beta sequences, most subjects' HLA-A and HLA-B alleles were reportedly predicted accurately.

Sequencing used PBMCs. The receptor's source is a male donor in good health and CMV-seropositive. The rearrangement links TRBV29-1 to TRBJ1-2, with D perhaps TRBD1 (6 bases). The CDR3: CSVGDRSDGYTF. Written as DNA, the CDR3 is TGCAGCGTTGGCGACAGGTCGGATGGCTACACCTTC.